A selection of T cell receptor beta chains follows, all from one sample in a study of T-cell reconstitution after alpha-beta-depleted transplantation in children. TCRdb used MiXCR to reprocess the PCR reads, holding one entry per CDR3 protein. The sample holds almost 500,000 distinct CDR3 sequences; about 11% are singletons and the top ten take 2% to 2.5%. The sample was PBMCs, taken before TCRalphabeta/CD19-depleted stem cell transplant. The origin of the receptors is a child under 10 years old with inherited bone marrow failure, due to receive a stem cell transplant. Both conserved end residues are part of each CDR3. D genes are given only for firm matches. Some rows mark clone size as missing; the rest say once, few, many or name a class of expanded clone.

v_gene: TRBV14
j_gene: TRBJ2-3
d_gene: -
abundance: many
CDR3nt: TGTGCCAGCAGCCAAGATGGGAACAGGTATACAGATACGCAGTATTTT
CDR3aa: CASSQDGNRYTDTQYF

v_gene: TRBV19
j_gene: TRBJ2-1
d_gene: TRBD2
abundance: few
CDR3nt: TGTGCCAGTAGTATGTTTAGCGGGAGCTCCTACAATGAGCAGTTCTTC
CDR3aa: CASSMFSGSSYNEQFF

v_gene: TRBV7-2
j_gene: TRBJ2-3
d_gene: -
abundance: many
CDR3nt: TGTGCCAGCAGCTTCACCGGGACTAGCACAGATACGCAGTATTTT
CDR3aa: CASSFTGTSTDTQYF

v_gene: TRBV20-1
j_gene: TRBJ2-3
d_gene: -
abundance: -
CDR3nt: TGCAGTGCTCCACGCATTGATACGCAGTATTTT
CDR3aa: CSAPRIDTQYF

v_gene: TRBV20-1
j_gene: TRBJ2-3
d_gene: TRBD2
abundance: many
CDR3nt: TGCAGTGCCACGGGACTAGCGGGAGTCGACACAGATACGCAGTATTTT
CDR3aa: CSATGLAGVDTDTQYF

v_gene: TRBV7-2
j_gene: TRBJ2-7
d_gene: -
abundance: few
CDR3nt: TGTGCCAGCAGCTCCCCCCCGGGGGACGAGCAGTACTTC
CDR3aa: CASSSPPGDEQYF

v_gene: TRBV6-2/TRBV6-3
j_gene: TRBJ1-2
d_gene: -
abundance: few
CDR3nt: TGTGCCAGCAGTTACGATGGCAGGGGAGGCTACACCTTC
CDR3aa: CASSYDGRGGYTF

v_gene: TRBV4-3
j_gene: TRBJ2-7
d_gene: TRBD1
abundance: many
CDR3nt: TGCGCCAGCAGCCAAGATTTGGAGACAGGGGCCTCCTACGAGCAGTACTTC
CDR3aa: CASSQDLETGASYEQYF

v_gene: TRBV11-2
j_gene: TRBJ2-5
d_gene: -
abundance: many
CDR3nt: TGTGCCAGCAGCTTAGGCGGTTGGGGGTACCAAGAGACCCAGTACTTC
CDR3aa: CASSLGGWGYQETQYF

v_gene: TRBV6-6
j_gene: TRBJ2-1
d_gene: TRBD1
abundance: -
CDR3nt: TGTGCCAGCCACCTACCAGGACCCAAAGGGACAGGGATCTTTGGCTACAATGAGCAGTTCTTC
CDR3aa: CASHLPGPKGTGIFGYNEQFF

v_gene: TRBV27
j_gene: TRBJ2-5
d_gene: TRBD1
abundance: few
CDR3nt: TGTGCCAGCAGTTTCGCTCCCGGACAGGAAGAGACCCAGTACTTC
CDR3aa: CASSFAPGQEETQYF

v_gene: TRBV4-2
j_gene: TRBJ2-3
d_gene: TRBD1
abundance: many
CDR3nt: TGTGCCAGCAGCCCCTCCGGGACAGGGGGCTACGGGACCCGCGGGGATGGCACAGATACGCAGTATTTT
CDR3aa: CASSPSGTGGYGTRGDGTDTQYF

v_gene: TRBV29-1
j_gene: TRBJ2-7
d_gene: TRBD2
abundance: few
CDR3nt: TGCAGCGTCGGGACTAGCATTAAAGGCGAGCAGTACTTC
CDR3aa: CSVGTSIKGEQYF

v_gene: TRBV5-6
j_gene: TRBJ2-1
d_gene: -
abundance: many
CDR3nt: TGTGCCAGCAGCTTCGGGACTCTGGAGCAGTTCTTC
CDR3aa: CASSFGTLEQFF

v_gene: TRBV6-1
j_gene: TRBJ2-1
d_gene: TRBD2
abundance: few
CDR3nt: TGTGCGAGGCGGGAGGGAAGGTCCTACAATGAGCAGTTCTTC
CDR3aa: CARREGRSYNEQFF

v_gene: TRBV28
j_gene: TRBJ2-1
d_gene: -
abundance: many
CDR3nt: TGTGCCAGCAGTTCAGTGGAGGTTGAGCAGTTCTTC
CDR3aa: CASSSVEVEQFF

v_gene: TRBV4-1
j_gene: TRBJ2-3
d_gene: TRBD2
abundance: -
CDR3nt: TGCGCCAGCAGCCAAGTGCTAGCGGGAGGCGCTTCCACAGATACGCAGTATTTT
CDR3aa: CASSQVLAGGASTDTQYF

v_gene: TRBV20-1
j_gene: TRBJ2-4
d_gene: TRBD2
abundance: many
CDR3nt: TGCAGTGCTAGAGTACTAGCGAGGAACATTCAGTACTTC
CDR3aa: CSARVLARNIQYF

v_gene: TRBV12-3/TRBV12-4
j_gene: TRBJ2-2
d_gene: TRBD1
abundance: many
CDR3nt: TGTGCCAGCATCCGGACAGGGGGCCCCGGGGAGCTGTTTTTT
CDR3aa: CASIRTGGPGELFF

v_gene: TRBV7-2
j_gene: TRBJ2-2
d_gene: TRBD1
abundance: many
CDR3nt: TGTGCCAGCAGCTTATATGGGACAGGGGCCGGGGAGCTGTTTTTT
CDR3aa: CASSLYGTGAGELFF

v_gene: TRBV12-3/TRBV12-4
j_gene: TRBJ1-2
d_gene: TRBD1
abundance: many
CDR3nt: TGTGCCAGCAATTTGGACAGGGTCTATGGCTACACCTTC
CDR3aa: CASNLDRVYGYTF

v_gene: TRBV4-2
j_gene: TRBJ2-1
d_gene: -
abundance: many
CDR3nt: TGTGCCAGCAGCCAAGACGGGAGAAACCCCAATGAGCAGTTCTTC
CDR3aa: CASSQDGRNPNEQFF

v_gene: TRBV10-3
j_gene: TRBJ2-4
d_gene: TRBD2
abundance: many
CDR3nt: TGTGCCATCAGTGATGCTAGCGGGAACCAAAACATTCAGTACTTC
CDR3aa: CAISDASGNQNIQYF

v_gene: TRBV20-1
j_gene: TRBJ2-6
d_gene: -
abundance: few
CDR3nt: TGCAGTGCTTCCAGGGATCCCTCTGGGGCCAACGTCCTGACTTTC
CDR3aa: CSASRDPSGANVLTF

v_gene: TRBV5-1
j_gene: TRBJ2-1
d_gene: -
abundance: few
CDR3nt: TGCGCCAGCAGGGCCTGGAATGAGCAGTTCTTC
CDR3aa: CASRAWNEQFF

v_gene: TRBV5-3
j_gene: TRBJ1-1
d_gene: -
abundance: -
CDR3nt: TGTGCCAGAGGCGGAACAGGGATGAAGGAAGAAGCTTTCTTT
CDR3aa: CARGGTGMKEEAFF

v_gene: TRBV3-1
j_gene: TRBJ2-3
d_gene: TRBD2
abundance: -
CDR3nt: TGTGCCAGCACCAAGACTAGCGGCAGCACAGATACGCAGTATTTT
CDR3aa: CASTKTSGSTDTQYF

v_gene: TRBV20-1
j_gene: TRBJ2-1
d_gene: TRBD2
abundance: many
CDR3nt: TGCAGTGCTAGGAACCCTAGCGGGAGGGGGACTTACAATGAGCAGTTCTTC
CDR3aa: CSARNPSGRGTYNEQFF

v_gene: TRBV29-1
j_gene: TRBJ2-1
d_gene: TRBD2
abundance: many
CDR3nt: TGCAGCGGTAGCGGGCACAACAATGAGCAGTTCTTC
CDR3aa: CSGSGHNNEQFF

v_gene: TRBV12-3/TRBV12-4
j_gene: TRBJ1-2
d_gene: TRBD1
abundance: many
CDR3nt: TGTGCCAGCAGTTTCCCGGCAGGGGGTGGCTACACCTTC
CDR3aa: CASSFPAGGGYTF

v_gene: TRBV18
j_gene: TRBJ2-1
d_gene: TRBD2
abundance: few
CDR3nt: TGTGCCAGCTCACCCCGACTAGCGGGAGAGTATGAGCAGTTCTTC
CDR3aa: CASSPRLAGEYEQFF

v_gene: TRBV6-1
j_gene: TRBJ1-1
d_gene: -
abundance: once
CDR3nt: TGTGCCAGCAGCGGGAGACCCCGGGGGAATACTGAAGCTTTCTTT
CDR3aa: CASSGRPRGNTEAFF

v_gene: TRBV24-1
j_gene: TRBJ2-4
d_gene: -
abundance: many
CDR3nt: TGTGCCACCAGTAGCGACTCAAACATTCAGTACTTC
CDR3aa: CATSSDSNIQYF

v_gene: TRBV28
j_gene: TRBJ2-6
d_gene: -
abundance: -
CDR3nt: TGTGCCAGCAGCCGAGGGGGGCGAGGGGCCAACGTCCTGACTTTC
CDR3aa: CASSRGGRGANVLTF

v_gene: TRBV30
j_gene: TRBJ1-1
d_gene: -
abundance: -
CDR3nt: TGTGCCTGGAGTGCCACCCCGGTGACAGGATGGACCGAAGCTTTCTTT
CDR3aa: CAWSATPVTGWTEAFF

v_gene: TRBV2
j_gene: TRBJ2-1
d_gene: TRBD1
abundance: many
CDR3nt: TGTGCCAGCAGGGGACAGACACCCAAGAATTACAATGAGCAGTTCTTC
CDR3aa: CASRGQTPKNYNEQFF

v_gene: TRBV7-2
j_gene: TRBJ2-4
d_gene: -
abundance: many
CDR3nt: TGTGCCAGCAGCTTGACCATAGCCAAAAACATTCAGTACTTC
CDR3aa: CASSLTIAKNIQYF

v_gene: TRBV7-2
j_gene: TRBJ2-1
d_gene: -
abundance: -
CDR3nt: TGTGCCAGCAGAGACGGGGGGCCGATTACCGATGAGCAGTTCTTC
CDR3aa: CASRDGGPITDEQFF

v_gene: TRBV29-1
j_gene: TRBJ2-3
d_gene: TRBD2
abundance: many
CDR3nt: TGCAGCGTGGTAGCGGGAGGGTTCACAGATACGCAGTATTTT
CDR3aa: CSVVAGGFTDTQYF

v_gene: TRBV19
j_gene: TRBJ2-1
d_gene: -
abundance: many
CDR3nt: TGTGCCAGTAGTATTGGGGGGCGGTCCTACAATGAGCAGTTCTTC
CDR3aa: CASSIGGRSYNEQFF

v_gene: TRBV3-1
j_gene: TRBJ2-7
d_gene: TRBD2
abundance: many
CDR3nt: TGTGCCAGCAGCCTAATAGCGGGGAAAAGAACCTACGAGCAGTACTTC
CDR3aa: CASSLIAGKRTYEQYF

v_gene: TRBV11-2
j_gene: TRBJ2-7
d_gene: -
abundance: -
CDR3nt: TGTGCCAGCAGCTTAGTCGTTTATTTGGGGGGCAGGACCTACGAGCAGTACTTC
CDR3aa: CASSLVVYLGGRTYEQYF

v_gene: TRBV7-9
j_gene: TRBJ1-5
d_gene: -
abundance: many
CDR3nt: TGTGCCAGCAGCTCTTTTTCAGGCAGGGACAATCAGCCCCAGCATTTT
CDR3aa: CASSSFSGRDNQPQHF

v_gene: TRBV19
j_gene: TRBJ2-1
d_gene: TRBD1
abundance: few
CDR3nt: TGTGCCAGTATCCACTCCTGGTCGGGACAGGGTGACAATGAGCAGTTCTTC
CDR3aa: CASIHSWSGQGDNEQFF

v_gene: TRBV5-5
j_gene: TRBJ2-5
d_gene: TRBD1
abundance: many
CDR3nt: TGTGCCAGCAGCGCAACAGGGGAAGAGACCCAGTACTTC
CDR3aa: CASSATGEETQYF

v_gene: TRBV2
j_gene: TRBJ1-2
d_gene: -
abundance: many
CDR3nt: TGTGCCAGCAGTGCAGGGTTAGCGTTGGGTGGCTACACCTTC
CDR3aa: CASSAGLALGGYTF

v_gene: TRBV25-1
j_gene: TRBJ2-1
d_gene: -
abundance: many
CDR3nt: TGTGCCAGCAGTGAATTAGCCTACAATGAGCAGTTCTTC
CDR3aa: CASSELAYNEQFF

v_gene: TRBV4-2
j_gene: TRBJ2-2
d_gene: -
abundance: -
CDR3nt: TGTGCCAGCAGCCCATCCACCGGACCCATCCCCACCGGGGAGCTGTTTTTT
CDR3aa: CASSPSTGPIPTGELFF

v_gene: TRBV5-1
j_gene: TRBJ2-5
d_gene: TRBD2
abundance: many
CDR3nt: TGCGCCAGCAGCTTCTACCCTAGCGGGAGAGAAGAAGAGACCCAGTACTTC
CDR3aa: CASSFYPSGREEETQYF

v_gene: TRBV20-1
j_gene: TRBJ2-1
d_gene: -
abundance: many
CDR3nt: TGCAGTGCTAGAGTAGGCGGAACCTACAATGAGCAGTTCTTC
CDR3aa: CSARVGGTYNEQFF